This T cell receptor (beta chain) derives from a study of blood T cells in healthy people across ages. General study findings and limits: CMV status of donors was not determined, possibly confounding expanded clonotype changes.

Russia was home to the donors, healthy Caucasian individuals aged 6 to 90. A minimum of 6 micrograms of total RNA was extracted per sample. The CDR3 has 11 amino acids. Trimming left V 6 bases short and J 8 bases short, with 10 bases between. Per the germline V gene, CDR1 is ENHRY and CDR2 is SYGVKD. As concerns this clonotype: Its antigen is not known.

Through a sample-barcoded 5' primer and a J-beta primer mix, a second PCR was run for roughly 6 to 12 cycles. Each of the cDNA molecules was tagged by a template-switch adaptor with 12 random nucleotides. MiXCR was run by TCRdb on the 5' RACE reads, yielding one entry per CDR3 protein. The table records 1.5 million to 2 million distinct CDR3 sequences, approximately 30% of them present only once. Sequenced sample: blood. The TCR originated in a woman aged 30 to 39 in good health. The chain carries TRBV10-3 and TRBJ1-2; D not certain. The CDR3 spells CAIRADRGYTF. The CDR3 region has the DNA TGTGCCATCAGGGCTGATCGGGGCTACACCTTC.